This TCR beta chain was identified during a study of T cell responses to AZD1222 COVID-19 vaccine. Study results and caveats: There were mostly white British donors and more females than males, and clonal diversity was possibly underestimated.

Details on this clone: The target antigen is unknown.

The assay was immunoSEQ multiplex PCR, and TCRdb's table has in-frame clones only and misses some. In the table there are fewer than 200,000 clones, just under 90% of which are singletons. Per germline, CDR1 MNHEY and CDR2 SVGAGI. Trimming left V 0 bases short and J 4 bases short, with 1 base between. The CDR3 has 12 amino acids. This chain uses TRBV6-5 with TRBJ1-3; D gene uncertain. The receptor was isolated from an adult in good health. The sample here was peripheral blood, taken on day 0 of AZD1222 vaccination. The CDR3 is CASSYSGNTIYF. The CDR3 bases are TGTGCCAGCAGTTACTCCGGAAACACCATATATTTT.